A single sample gave rise to the 23 T cell receptor beta chains below, sequenced in a study of T cell responses to AZD1222 COVID-19 vaccine. This table comes from immunoSEQ multiplex PCR, and its TCRdb copy is limited to in-frame clones, with some not included. The table records 100,000 to 150,000 clones, around 91% of them present only once. The sample consisted of peripheral blood, taken on day 0 of MenACWY control vaccination. The receptors originated from an adult in good health.

The chain carries TRBV24-1 and TRBJ1-5; a possible D gene is TRBD1 (6 bases). This CDR3 comprises 14 residues. V was trimmed by 3 bases and J by 5 bases, leaving 10 bases between them. CDR1 KGHDR and CDR2 SFDVKD come from the germline V gene. CDR3: CATSDTGFDQPQHF. The CDR3 region has the DNA TGTGCCACCAGTGATACAGGGTTCGATCAGCCCCAGCATTTT.

V gene TRBV5-1 combines with J gene TRBJ1-3; a possible D gene is TRBD1 (6 bases). The CDR3 has 14 residues. The germline CDR1 and CDR2 sequences are SGHRS and YFSETQ. Trimming removed 4 bases at V and 4 bases at J, with 12 bases between. CDR3 coding DNA: TGCGCCAGCAGCGGAGGACAGTTCGGAAACACCATATATTTT. As protein: CASSGGQFGNTIYF.

This chain uses TRBV14 with TRBJ1-3; D gene uncertain. This CDR3 is built from 13 residues. Trimming removed 4 bases at V and 8 bases at J, with 12 bases between. The V gene's germline CDR1 is SGHDN and CDR2 FVKESK. DNA of the CDR3: TGTGCCAGCAGCCGAGACATAATCGACACCATATATTTT. Amino acid sequence: CASSRDIIDTIYF.

This rearrangement joins TRBV7-7 to TRBJ1-6, with D hard to call. Trimming removed 5 bases from V and 9 bases from J, with 14 bases in between. Germline CDR1 is SSHAT and CDR2 is FNYEAQ (reference sequence). The CDR3 has 14 residues. CDR3 in amino acids: CASSLESSGSPLHF. DNA for the CDR3: TGTGCCAGCAGCCTAGAATCTTCGGGTTCACCCCTCCACTTT.

The chain recombines TRBV9 with TRBJ1-6; D remains ambiguous. Trimming took 0 bases from V and 14 from J, leaving 12 bases between them. This CDR3 spans 13 amino acids. Germline CDR1 is SGDLS and CDR2 is YYNGEE. The DNA for the CDR3 is TGTGCCAGCAGCGTAGGGGAGTGGGGAACCCTCCACTTT. It encodes CASSVGEWGTLHF.

A single count supports this clone. This sequence joins TRBV5-1 and TRBJ1-2, with D hard to call. This CDR3 has 15 residues. The V end was cut by 5 bases, the J end by 4 bases, with 18 bases between. Germline CDR1 is SGHRS and CDR2 is YFSETQ. CDR3 DNA sequence: TGCGCCAGCAGGAGTCAGCACCTAGACTTCTATGGCTACACCTTC. Translation: CASRSQHLDFYGYTF.

The chain couples TRBV18 to TRBJ2-1; TRBD2 matches at 9 bases. V trimming: 6 bases; J trimming: 4 bases; junction bases outside the gene matches: 7. CDR1 and CDR2 from the germline V gene are KGHSH and LQKENI. The CDR3 is made up of 15 amino acids. CDR3 nucleotides: TGTGCCAGCTCCCCCTTCGCGGGGGGGTACAATGAGCAGTTCTTC. Its protein is CASSPFAGGYNEQFF.

The chain links TRBV15 to TRBJ1-2; tentative D call: TRBD1 (6 bases). V was pared by 2 bases and J by 3 bases, with 10 bases between. Germline loops: CDR1 LNHNV, CDR2 YYDKDF (reference sequence). This CDR3 has 14 residues. The CDR3 spells CATSRRGTHYGYTF. The CDR3 nucleotides read TGTGCCACCAGCAGAAGGGGGACCCACTATGGCTACACCTTC. Complete variable domain (other parts from reference TRBV15 and TRBJ1-2): DAMVIQNPRYQVTQFGKPVTLSCSQTLNHNVMYWYQQKSSQAPKLLFHYYDKDFNNEADTPDNFQSRRPNTSFCFLDIRSPGLGDTAMYLCATSRRGTHYGYTFGSGTRLTVV.

V gene TRBV3-1 (or the pseudogene TRBV3-2) combines with J gene TRBJ2-1, with 12 bases aligning to TRBD2. Trimming cost V 1 base and J 7 bases; bases outside gene matches: 14. Germline CDR1 and CDR2: LGHDT and YNNKEL (reference sequence). The CDR3 is 19 residues long. The CDR3 nucleotides read TGTGCCAGCAGCCAAGGGCTGGCGGCTAGCGGGAGGGAAATGAATGAGCAGTTCTTC. This translates into CASSQGLAASGREMNEQFF.

This chain connects TRBV11-2 to TRBJ1-1; D call uncertain. The CDR3 has 13 residues. Looked up from germline, CDR1 is SGHAT and CDR2 is FQNNGV. The V and J ends lost 5 bases and 4 bases respectively, with 11 bases between them. The CDR3 nucleotides read TGTGCCAGCAGCCGATATCGAGGCACTGAAGCTTTCTTT. Translating it yields CASSRYRGTEAFF.

The V gene is TRBV12-2, the J gene TRBJ1-1. TRBV12-2 is a pseudogene segment. The CDR3 totals 18 residues. CDR3 in amino acids: CASRLGGARGAANTEAFF. DNA for the CDR3: TGTGCAAGTCGCTTAGGTGGGGCCCGGGGGGCTGCGAACACTGAAGCTTTCTTT.

V and J are TRBV19 and TRBJ2-1; possibly TRBD2 for D (5 bases). V dropped 6 bases and J dropped 2 bases, with 8 bases sitting between them. The CDR3 has 13 residues. Per the germline V gene, CDR1 is LNHDA and CDR2 is SQIVND (reference sequence). The CDR3 nucleotides are TGTGCCAGTAGCGGGAAAACCTACAATGAGCAGTTCTTC. Its protein product is CASSGKTYNEQFF.

This clone was counted between two and nine times. J is TRBJ1-2 and V is TRBV6-2 or TRBV6-3; a possible D gene is TRBD1 (5 bases). The V and J ends lost 6 bases and 2 bases respectively, with 19 bases between them. CDR1 is MNHEY, CDR2 SVGEGT, per germline. This CDR3 is built from 16 residues. CDR3 protein: CASSPYRGPRNYGYTF. The CDR3 DNA reads TGTGCCAGCAGCCCTTACCGGGGCCCGAGGAACTATGGCTACACCTTC.

V gene TRBV27 combines with J gene TRBJ1-5; maybe TRBD1 (6 bases). Trimming stripped 5 bases from V and 3 bases from J, with 17 bases between. This CDR3 spans 16 amino acids. The V gene's germline CDR1 is MNHEY and CDR2 SMNVEV (reference sequence). CDR3 protein: CASSPSGTRPNQPQHF. The CDR3 DNA sequence: TGTGCCAGCAGTCCCTCTGGGACACGGCCCAATCAGCCCCAGCATTTT.

Only one count was recorded for this clone. V and J are TRBV18 and TRBJ2-5, with a tentative D call TRBD1 (5 bases). V was shortened by 4 bases and J by 2 bases, with 14 bases between the two germline ends. CDR1 KGHSH and CDR2 LQKENI come from the germline V gene. The CDR3 is made up of 15 amino acids. Here the CDR3 DNA reads TGTGCCAGCTCACTCGGGCAAACAGGACAAGAGACCCAGTACTTC. Protein sequence: CASSLGQTGQETQYF.

The chain has TRBV19 and TRBJ1-4, with 7 bases fitting TRBD1. The germline V gene encodes CDR1 LNHDA and CDR2 SQIVND (reference sequence). This CDR3 comprises 17 residues. The V gene end was trimmed by 4 bases and the J gene end by 5 bases; junction bases not matched to a gene: 13. CDR3 amino acids: CASSTSRVGTANEKLFF. The CDR3 DNA is TGTGCCAGTAGTACGTCCCGGGTAGGGACAGCAAATGAAAAACTGTTTTTT.

The gene calls are TRBV19 and TRBJ1-2; 7 bases match TRBD1. The germline V gene encodes CDR1 LNHDA and CDR2 SQIVND (reference sequence). This CDR3 contains 14 residues. V trimming: 6 bases; J trimming: 4 bases; junction bases outside the gene matches: 8. The DNA of the CDR3 is TGTGCCAGTAGGACAGGGAACTCCCCCTATGGCTACACCTTC. It yields the protein CASRTGNSPYGYTF.

The V gene is TRBV29-1, the J gene TRBJ1-1; 8 bases align to TRBD1. CDR3 size: 14 residues. The V segment lost 3 bases and the J segment 0 bases; nucleotides outside the gene matches: 3. Germline V lookup: CDR1 SQVTM, CDR2 ANQGSEA. The CDR3 DNA follows: TGCAGCGTTGACGGGGACAGGCTGAACACTGAAGCTTTCTTT. Amino acid sequence: CSVDGDRLNTEAFF.

The chain couples TRBV7-9 to TRBJ1-2, with D possibly matching TRBD1 (6 bases). Trimming pared 1 base from V and 1 base from J, leaving 13 bases between. The germline V gene encodes CDR1 SEHNR and CDR2 FQNEAQ (reference sequence). The CDR3 has 16 amino acids. In DNA form, the CDR3 reads TGTGCCAGCAGCTTAGTGACAGGTCCCTATAACTATGGCTACACCTTC. Translation: CASSLVTGPYNYGYTF. Variable domain in full (rest from reference TRBV7-9 and TRBJ1-2): DTGVSQNPRHKITKRGQNVTFRCDPISEHNRLYWYRQTLGQGPEFLTYFQNEAQLEKSRLLSDRFSAERPKGSFSTLEIQRTEQGDSAMYLCASSLVTGPYNYGYTFGSGTRLTVV.

The J gene is TRBJ1-4, the V gene TRBV4-3; no clear D. The germline V gene encodes CDR1 LGHNA and CDR2 YSLEER. The V gene lost 0 bases and the J gene lost 0 bases, with 8 bases spanning the gap. CDR3 length equals 16 residues. The DNA of the CDR3 is TGCGCCAGCAGCCAAGATTACCGGGCAACTAATGAAAAACTGTTTTTT. This sequence encodes CASSQDYRATNEKLFF.

The J gene is TRBJ2-1, the V gene TRBV6-5; D is perhaps TRBD1 or TRBD2 (6 bases each). CDR3 length: 14 amino acids. The germline V gene encodes CDR1 MNHEY and CDR2 SVGAGI. Trimming took off 2 bases at V and 9 bases at J, with 14 bases between the two ends. CDR3 sequence (DNA): TGTGCCAGCAGTTACGACTTCAGGGGAGGTGAGCAGTTCTTC. Residues: CASSYDFRGGEQFF.

The chain uses TRBV23-1 and TRBJ2-5; 10 bases fit TRBD1. TRBV23-1 qualifies as an ORF whose function is uncertain. V dropped 4 bases and J dropped 5; count of bases not matched to a gene: 4. The CDR3 spans 14 residues. CDR3 nucleotides: TGCGCCAGCAGTCTCGACAGGGGGCGGGAGACCCAGTACTTC. Its protein product is CASSLDRGRETQYF.

The V gene is TRBV20-1, the J gene TRBJ2-5; no firm D call. CDR3 size: 10 residues. CDR1 is DFQATT and CDR2 is SNEGSKA in the germline V gene (reference sequence). Trimming removed 0 bases from V and 4 bases from J, with 0 bases in between. CDR3 protein: CSAREETQYF. The CDR3 DNA follows: TGCAGTGCTAGAGAAGAGACCCAGTACTTC.